This T cell receptor (beta chain) was sequenced during a study of blood T cells in healthy people across ages. The CDR3 sequence is 12 residues long. V was pared by 7 bases and J by 6 bases, with 12 bases between. Together with a sample-barcoded 5' primer, a J-beta primer mix was included in a second PCR lasting about 7 to 11 cycles. TCRdb called the 5' RACE reads again in MiXCR, with one record for every CDR3 protein. In the table there are 1 million to 1.2 million distinct CDR3 sequences, 30% to 40% of which are singletons. The receptor was isolated from a man aged 18 to 35 in good health. The sequencing sample was made of blood. The genes are TRBV12-3 or TRBV12-4 and TRBJ1-2, with a possible D match to TRBD1 (6 bases). The CDR3 region has the DNA TGTGCCAGCAAGCAGGGGAGTGATGGCTACACCTTC. Translation gives CASKQGSDGYTF.